These 5 T cell receptor beta chains originate from one sample sequenced in a study of T cell responses to AZD1222 COVID-19 vaccine. Only in-frame clones appear in the TCRdb table, and some are missing; sequencing was by immunoSEQ multiplex PCR. The repertoire has fewer than 110,000 clones, 87% of them found once; the top ten carry around 4.4%. The specimen was peripheral blood, collected on day 0 of AZD1222 vaccination. The receptors come from an adult in good health.

This sequence joins TRBV5-4 and TRBJ1-2; D ambiguous. The V gene's germline CDR1 is SGHNT and CDR2 YYREEE (reference sequence). This CDR3 is 14 amino acids long. V lost 4 bases and J lost 6, with 16 bases in between. CDR3 sequence reads: CASSKDYRGHGYTF. As DNA, the CDR3 is TGTGCCAGCAGCAAAGACTATCGAGGTCATGGCTACACCTTC.

The gene calls are TRBV7-8 and TRBJ2-7, with D possibly being TRBD1 (6 bases). Germline V gives CDR1 SGHVS, CDR2 FQNEAQ. With 5 bases removed from V and 7 bases from J, the gap between germline ends came to 12 bases. CDR3 size: 12 residues. In nucleotides, the CDR3 is TGTGCCAGCAGCCACACAGGGCGGGAGCAGTACTTC. This sequence encodes CASSHTGREQYF.

V usage is TRBV25-1 and J usage is TRBJ2-4, with D unresolved. With 3 bases removed from V and 0 bases from J, the gap between germline ends came to 9 bases. The germline V gene encodes CDR1 MGHDK and CDR2 SYGVNS. The CDR3 runs 15 residues. The chain's CDR3 is CASSDTRIAKNIQYF. Written as DNA, the CDR3 is TGTGCCAGCAGTGATACGAGAATAGCCAAAAACATTCAGTACTTC.

This clone has a single count. This rearrangement joins TRBV7-2 to TRBJ2-5; D gene unclear. The germline V and J ends were trimmed by 3 bases and 5 bases, with 13 bases remaining between them. From germline, CDR1 is SGHTA and CDR2 FQGNSA. The CDR3 has 14 residues. CDR3 DNA: TGTGCCAGCAGCTTCCTTGGGATGGGGGAGACCCAGTACTTC. It specifies CASSFLGMGETQYF.

This chain connects TRBV7-2 to TRBJ1-5; 7 positions match TRBD1. Losses at the gene ends were 8 bases for V and 4 bases for J; bases not matched to a gene: 8. The CDR3 spans 14 residues. Germline CDR1 and CDR2: SGHTA and FQGNSA. CDR3 nucleotides: TGTGCCAGCGGCCAGCCAGGGGGTAATCAGCCCCAGCATTTT. It codes for CASGQPGGNQPQHF.